Presented here are 9 T cell receptor beta chains from one specimen sequenced in a study of shared clonotypes between healthy human individuals. Clones were sequenced by immunoSEQ multiplex PCR, and TCRdb holds only the in-frame ones, with some missing. Of over 2 million clones in the sample, just under 95% were seen once. Material: naive CD4+ T cells from PBMCs. Described subset: CD45RA+ positively selected. Receptor source: a young man in good health. Some clones in this sample may be carry-over from other donors' samples.

The V and J genes are TRBV5-1 and TRBJ2-7; D is perhaps TRBD1 (6 bases). CDR1 is SGHRS, CDR2 YFSETQ, per germline. V lost 0 bases and J 6 bases, leaving 10 bases between the germline ends. This CDR3 spans 13 amino acids. CDR3 coding DNA: TGCGCCAGCAGCTTGGAGTTAGGGGGCGAGCAGTACTTC. Amino acids: CASSLELGGEQYF. Full variable domain (outside the CDR3, taken from reference TRBV5-1 and TRBJ2-7): KAGVTQTPRYLIKTRGQQVTLSCSPISGHRSVSWYQQTPGQGLQFLFEYFSETQRNKGNFPGRFSGRQFSNSRSEMNVSTLELGDSALYLCASSLELGGEQYFGPGTRLTVT.

Concerning this clone: The same CDR3 can be traced to other DNA sequences in this sample. The V call is TRBV5-1, the J call TRBJ1-3, with a weak D call TRBD1 (6 bases). Trimming removed 4 bases from V and 0 bases from J, with 11 bases in between. This CDR3 comprises 15 residues. Germline-derived CDR1 and CDR2 are SGHRS and YFSETQ. This chain's CDR3 is CASSEDRRSGNTIYF. CDR3 bases: TGCGCCAGCAGCGAAGACAGGCGCTCTGGAAACACCATATATTTT.

The genes are TRBV4-1 and TRBJ2-1; 10 positions agree with TRBD2. V gave up 1 base and J gave up 9 bases; unmatched junction bases: 9. The CDR3 has 16 residues. Germline V gene lookup returns CDR1 MGHRA and CDR2 YSYEKL. CDR3 coding DNA: TGCGCCAGCAGCCAAGGGTCGCTAGCGGGAGTGGGTGAGCAGTTCTTC. Its protein product is CASSQGSLAGVGEQFF.

The genes are TRBV6-5 and TRBJ2-7; D unclear. Trimming removed 2 bases at V and 2 bases at J, with 13 bases between. Germline-derived CDR1 and CDR2 are MNHEY and SVGAGI. The CDR3 has 15 residues. The CDR3 DNA follows: TGTGCCAGCAGTTACCAGGCAGCCTTCCCCTACGAGCAGTACTTC. This codes for CASSYQAAFPYEQYF.

The V and J genes are TRBV4-1 and TRBJ1-6; 8 positions agree with TRBD1. Trimming removed 4 bases from V and 6 bases from J; junction bases left unmatched: 11. CDR3 length: 17 amino acids. Germline V gene lookup returns CDR1 MGHRA and CDR2 YSYEKL. The CDR3 region is CASSLGRQGQANSPLHF. CDR3 sequence (DNA): TGCGCCAGCAGCCTTGGGAGACAGGGGCAGGCTAATTCACCCCTCCACTTT.

The chain employs TRBV6-1 and TRBJ2-1, with 10 bases lining up with TRBD1. This CDR3 has 12 residues. Germline CDR1 reads MNHNS; CDR2 reads SASEGT. V dropped 10 bases and J dropped 8; count of bases not matched to a gene: 5. Here the CDR3 reads CAKRQGAYEQFF. For the CDR3, the DNA is TGTGCCAAAAGACAGGGGGCCTATGAGCAGTTCTTC.

This clone has more than one count but fewer than ten. V usage is TRBV7-3 and J usage is TRBJ1-5; D gene unclear. The germline V gene has CDR1 SGHTA and CDR2 FQGTGA. With 5 bases removed from V and 4 bases from J, the gap between germline ends came to 15 bases. The CDR3 consists of 15 residues. CDR3 bases: TGTGCCAGCAGCCCTAGCCTAACCGATAATCAGCCCCAGCATTTT. Amino acid sequence: CASSPSLTDNQPQHF.

The V call is TRBV4-1, the J call TRBJ1-2, with TRBD1 matching over 7 bases. Germline V gene data show CDR1 as MGHRA and CDR2 as YSYEKL. CDR3 length equals 15 residues. V lost 2 bases, J lost 8 bases, and 11 bases stayed unmatched. The CDR3 nucleotides are TGCGCCAGCAGCCAACTCGACAGGGACTCGGGGGGCTACACCTTC. This translates into CASSQLDRDSGGYTF.

A few counts support this clone. V gene TRBV5-1 combines with J gene TRBJ1-2, with 8 bases matching TRBD1. The germline V gene has CDR1 SGHRS and CDR2 YFSETQ. J lost 6 bases, V lost 3 bases, and 4 bases had no gene match. The length of the CDR3 is 13 residues. Written as DNA, the CDR3 is TGCGCCAGCAGCTCGGACAGGGCAAATGGCTACACCTTC. This translates into CASSSDRANGYTF.